Listed below are T cell receptor beta chains from one sample, sequenced in a study of T-cell reconstitution after alpha-beta-depleted transplantation in children. TCRdb reprocessed the PCR reads with MiXCR, giving one entry per CDR3 protein. The sample has about 980,000 distinct CDR3 sequences; about 30% are singletons. The material sequenced was PBMCs, mostly from graft donor cells, taken 360 days after TCRalphabeta/CD19-depleted stem cell transplant. Receptors were obtained from a boy less than two years old who had a stem cell transplant for SCID, so the T cells may come from the graft donor. Both conserved end residues are part of each CDR3. D genes are given only for firm matches. The listing skips clone size in some rows; elsewhere it reads once, few, many or a size class.

v_gene,j_gene,d_gene,abundance,CDR3aa,CDR3nt
TRBV20-1,TRBJ2-1,TRBD1,.,CSVFEGASYNEQFF,TGCAGTGTTTTCGAGGGGGCCTCCTACAATGAGCAGTTCTTC
TRBV19,TRBJ2-1,TRBD2,.,CGSSPGRGVVNEQFF,TGTGGCAGTAGCCCGGGGAGGGGCGTCGTAAATGAGCAGTTCTTC
TRBV7-8,TRBJ2-7,TRBD2,few,CASSLALSGGAAYEQYF,TGTGCCAGCAGCTTAGCGCTTAGCGGGGGGGCCGCCTACGAGCAGTACTTC
TRBV5-8,TRBJ2-2,.,few,CASSLGRGRTGELFF,TGTGCCAGCAGCTTGGGCAGGGGAAGAACCGGGGAGCTGTTTTTT
TRBV28,TRBJ2-7,TRBD1,many,CASSLPETGLHEQYF,TGTGCCAGCAGTCTGCCAGAGACAGGGCTCCACGAGCAGTACTTC
TRBV6-5,TRBJ2-7,.,few,CASSSPQESSYEQYF,TGTGCCAGCAGTTCACCCCAGGAGAGCTCCTACGAGCAGTACTTC
TRBV9,TRBJ2-2,.,few,CASSVYGVSDTGELFF,TGTGCCAGCAGCGTCTACGGGGTATCGGACACCGGGGAGCTGTTTTTT
TRBV5-1,TRBJ2-2,.,few,CASSPTWGAPGELFF,TGCGCCAGCAGCCCCACCTGGGGGGCGCCCGGGGAGCTGTTTTTT
TRBV5-1,TRBJ1-1,TRBD1,few,CASSLDRGNMNTEAFF,TGCGCCAGCAGCTTGGACAGGGGGAACATGAACACTGAAGCTTTCTTT
TRBV7-6,TRBJ2-3,.,many,CASSFLGESPDTQYF,TGTGCCAGCAGCTTCCTGGGCGAGTCCCCGGATACGCAGTATTTT
TRBV15,TRBJ2-5,.,.,CATSRDGLRETQYF,TGTGCCACCAGCAGAGATGGACTAAGAGAGACCCAGTACTTC
TRBV5-1,TRBJ2-2,TRBD1,.,CASSLYRGGLEYTGELFF,TGCGCCAGCAGCTTGTACAGGGGCGGTTTGGAGTACACCGGGGAGCTGTTTTTT
TRBV4-2,TRBJ2-7,TRBD2,few,CASSQDPGLAGGPNEQYF,TGTGCCAGCAGCCAAGATCCCGGACTAGCGGGGGGGCCTAACGAGCAGTACTTC
TRBV2,TRBJ1-1,TRBD1,.,CASNIGQGEAFF,TGTGCCAGCAATATCGGACAGGGAGAAGCTTTCTTT
TRBV20-1,TRBJ2-1,TRBD1,few,CSARATATGLSSYNEQFF,TGCAGTGCTAGAGCCACGGCGACAGGGCTTAGCTCCTACAATGAGCAGTTCTTC
TRBV11-1,TRBJ2-1,.,.,CASTDGNEQFF,TGTGCCAGCACAGACGGGAATGAGCAGTTCTTC
TRBV11-2,TRBJ1-2,.,few,CASSFDTIGVRDYGYTF,TGTGCCAGCAGCTTCGATACAATAGGGGTTAGGGACTATGGCTACACCTTC
TRBV2,TRBJ2-7,TRBD1,few,CASLQGQGDSYEQYF,TGTGCCAGCCTTCAAGGACAGGGCGATTCCTACGAGCAGTACTTC
TRBV20-1,TRBJ1-5,.,.,CSARVVSSGRNQPQHF,TGCAGTGCTAGAGTGGTTTCCTCGGGCCGTAATCAGCCCCAGCATTTT
TRBV5-1,TRBJ2-1,.,.,CASSLMPARSYNEQFF,TGCGCCAGCAGCTTGATGCCAGCCCGCTCCTACAATGAGCAGTTCTTC
TRBV24-1,TRBJ2-1,TRBD2,.,CATAPSGGWYNEQFF,TGTGCCACCGCTCCTAGCGGGGGGTGGTACAATGAGCAGTTCTTC
TRBV29-1,TRBJ2-1,TRBD2,few,CSVAKAGGYNEQFF,TGCAGCGTCGCCAAAGCGGGGGGCTACAATGAGCAGTTCTTC
TRBV12-3/TRBV12-4,TRBJ2-1,.,many,CASSPLRGQQFF,TGTGCCAGCAGCCCCCTCCGGGGTCAGCAGTTCTTC
TRBV20-1,TRBJ1-1,TRBD1,few,CSATTPRTGMNTEAFF,TGCAGTGCTACCACGCCGCGGACAGGCATGAACACTGAAGCTTTCTTT
TRBV7-6,TRBJ2-1,.,.,CASSLRDTPTESYNEQFF,TGTGCCAGCAGCTTACGGGATACGCCGACGGAATCCTACAATGAGCAGTTCTTC
TRBV5-1,TRBJ2-5,TRBD2,.,CASSLEVSGGTIQETQYF,TGCGCCAGCAGCTTGGAGGTTAGCGGGGGCACAATCCAAGAGACCCAGTACTTC
TRBV2,TRBJ2-1,TRBD2,.,CASSALAGGPKDEQFF,TGTGCCAGCAGTGCCTTAGCGGGGGGGCCGAAGGATGAGCAGTTCTTC
TRBV3-1,TRBJ2-7,.,.,CASSQEIGGRGYKQYF,TGTGCCAGCAGCCAAGAAATAGGGGGGAGAGGCTACAAGCAGTACTTC
TRBV20-1,TRBJ1-2,TRBD1,few,CSRTGLDSGYTF,TGCAGTAGGACAGGGTTGGATTCTGGCTACACCTTC
TRBV5-1,TRBJ1-3,.,few,CASSRNRDAGNTIYF,TGCGCCAGCAGTCGGAACCGGGACGCTGGAAACACCATATATTTT
TRBV6-1,TRBJ2-5,.,.,CASSRREVETQYF,TGTGCCAGCAGCCGCAGGGAGGTGGAGACCCAGTACTTC
TRBV7-9,TRBJ2-1,.,.,CASSPVGSYNEQFF,TGTGCCAGCAGCCCTGTCGGCTCCTACAATGAGCAGTTCTTC
TRBV3-1,TRBJ2-1,TRBD2,.,CASSPFSGGPYNEQFF,TGTGCCAGCAGCCCCTTTAGCGGGGGCCCTTACAATGAGCAGTTCTTC
TRBV19,TRBJ2-6,.,.,CASSRTTGTGANVLTF,TGTGCCAGTAGTCGTACTACAGGGACTGGGGCCAACGTCCTGACTTTC
TRBV29-1,TRBJ2-5,.,.,CSVNKGRETQYF,TGCAGCGTTAATAAGGGAAGGGAGACCCAGTACTTC
TRBV27,TRBJ2-3,.,.,CASSKQQLSWNTQYF,TGTGCCAGCAGTAAACAGCAGTTGTCGTGGAATACGCAGTATTTT
TRBV20-1,TRBJ2-2,.,few,CSAGSSGELFF,TGCAGCGCCGGTTCGTCCGGGGAGCTGTTTTTT
TRBV7-9,TRBJ2-5,TRBD2,few,CASSSPGLAGETQYF,TGTGCCAGCAGCTCCCCGGGACTAGCGGGGGAGACCCAGTACTTC
TRBV12-3/TRBV12-4,TRBJ1-2,.,.,CASSLALGRPNYGYTF,TGTGCCAGCAGTTTAGCTCTGGGACGGCCTAACTATGGCTACACCTTC
TRBV10-3,TRBJ2-3,.,few,CAISPRGTLPSGTDTQYF,TGTGCCATCAGTCCGAGGGGAACGCTTCCGAGTGGCACAGATACGCAGTATTTT
TRBV4-2,TRBJ2-1,.,.,CASRPGSPTGNEQFF,TGTGCCAGCAGACCAGGCAGCCCTACAGGGAATGAGCAGTTCTTC
TRBV7-6,TRBJ2-5,.,.,CASSLFGGRQETQYF,TGTGCCAGCAGCTTATTCGGGGGACGCCAAGAGACCCAGTACTTC
TRBV15,TRBJ2-7,.,.,CATSPWGGASYEQYF,TGTGCCACCAGCCCCTGGGGGGGCGCGTCCTACGAGCAGTACTTC
TRBV12-3/TRBV12-4,TRBJ2-1,TRBD1,few,CASSLRPGQGNNEQFF,TGTGCCAGCAGCTTACGCCCGGGACAGGGTAACAATGAGCAGTTCTTC
TRBV29-1,TRBJ2-1,.,.,CSVCLRTEQFF,TGCAGCGTTTGTCTTCGGACTGAGCAGTTCTTC
TRBV7-8,TRBJ2-6,TRBD2,few,CASSRTSGGTLSGANVLTF,TGTGCCAGCAGCAGGACTAGCGGGGGGACCCTCTCTGGGGCCAACGTCCTGACTTTC